What follows describes a single T cell receptor (beta chain). Antigen specificity is unknown. These data belong to a study of shared clonotypes between healthy human individuals. Study context: The people who gave samples were a couple of women and a few men aged 18 to 49. Whole-study findings and limits: It was the non-shared clonotypes that had lower generation probabilities than clonotypes shared by all four donors.

Germline assignment: CDR1 KGHSH and CDR2 LQKENI. J gave up 3 bases and V 3 bases, and 3 bases lay outside the gene matches. This CDR3 spans 14 amino acids. Across several immunoSEQ plates, the genomic DNA of each subset was split evenly. This table comes from immunoSEQ multiplex PCR, and its TCRdb copy is limited to in-frame clones, with some not included. The sample yields about 2.4 million clones, roughly 93% seen once. The split of CD4+ cells yielded CD45RA+ naive and CD45RA-negative memory subsets. The sequence was obtained from a man between 18 and 35 years old in good health. Some clones in this sample may be carry-over from other donors' samples. This sequence joins TRBV18 and TRBJ1-2; the match to TRBD1 covers 8 bases. The material sequenced was naive CD4+ T cells from PBMCs. Sample subset: CD45RA+ positively selected. CDR3 residues: CASSPSTGDYGYTF. The CDR3 coding sequence is TGTGCCAGCTCACCGTCGACAGGGGACTATGGCTACACCTTC.